This T cell receptor (beta chain) comes out of a study of blood T cell repertoires in COVID-19. Study-level information: Acute-phase and convalescent COVID-19 samples originated in the United States, Italy and Spain. From T cells, B-cell-depleted T cells, or PBMCs came the material, which was cDNA or gDNA.

Trimming at V came to 5 bases and at J to 4 bases, leaving 4 bases not matched to a gene. From germline, CDR1 is LNHDA and CDR2 SQIVND (reference sequence). CDR3 size: 14 residues. How the authors handled the data: From reference gene primer amplification, estimates of nucleated cell counts were derived. Libraries were prepared by immunoSEQ multiplex PCR; TCRdb keeps only in-frame clonotypes and omits some of them. V, J and clone size derive from that table, while D and trimming were established from the DNA sequence. The data show 200,000 to 250,000 clones, around four fifths seen once. The sequencing sample was made of peripheral blood. This receptor was taken from an older woman with active or convalescent COVID-19. The V gene is TRBV19, the J gene TRBJ2-1; 8 bases are a match to TRBD1. This CDR3 is CASSSGQGYNEQFF. The CDR3 DNA reads as TGTGCCAGTAGTTCAGGACAGGGATACAATGAGCAGTTCTTC.